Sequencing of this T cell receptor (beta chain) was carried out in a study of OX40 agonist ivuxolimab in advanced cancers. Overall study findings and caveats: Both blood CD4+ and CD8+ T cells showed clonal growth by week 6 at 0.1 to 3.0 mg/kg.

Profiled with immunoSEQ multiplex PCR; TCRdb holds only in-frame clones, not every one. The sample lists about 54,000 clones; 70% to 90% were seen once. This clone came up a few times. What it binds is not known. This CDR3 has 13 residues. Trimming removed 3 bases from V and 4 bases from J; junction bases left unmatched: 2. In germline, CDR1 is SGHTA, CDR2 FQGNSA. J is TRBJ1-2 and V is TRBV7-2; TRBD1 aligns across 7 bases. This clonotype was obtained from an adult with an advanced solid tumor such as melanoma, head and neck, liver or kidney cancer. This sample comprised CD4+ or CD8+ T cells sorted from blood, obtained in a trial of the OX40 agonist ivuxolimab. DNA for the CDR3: TGTGCCAGCAGCTTGGACAGGACCTATGGCTACACCTTC. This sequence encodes CASSLDRTYGYTF.